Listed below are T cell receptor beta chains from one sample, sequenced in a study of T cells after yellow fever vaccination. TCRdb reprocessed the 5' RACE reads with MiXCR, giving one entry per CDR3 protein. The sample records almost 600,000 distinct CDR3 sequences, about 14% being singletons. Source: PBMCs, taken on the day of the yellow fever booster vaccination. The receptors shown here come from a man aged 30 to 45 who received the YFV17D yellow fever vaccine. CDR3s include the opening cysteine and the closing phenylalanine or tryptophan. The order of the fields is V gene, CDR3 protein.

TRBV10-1,CASSEVVSSYEQYF
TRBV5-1,CASSPGISGGLQETQYF
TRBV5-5,CASSLTERRNEQYF
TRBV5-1,CASSAVGAGVNNEQFF
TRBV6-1,CASSLTRGYNEQFF
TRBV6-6,CASSATGEYGYTF
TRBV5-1,CASSSPGQASGANVLTF
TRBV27,CASIFSGRWADTQYF
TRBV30,CAWRARAGGGSTEAFF
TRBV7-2,CASSLIGQGFGDTQYF
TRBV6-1,CASRISGSRYEQYF
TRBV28,CASSPGTSFTDTQYF
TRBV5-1,CASSLAGASPDEQFF
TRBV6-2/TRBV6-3,CASSFLAGLTGELFF
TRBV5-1,CASSLWNQETQYF
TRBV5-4,CASSWDLSTEAFF
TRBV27,CASSWRLAGTNEQFF
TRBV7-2,CASSLARGRNTEAFF
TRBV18,CASSREENYGYTF
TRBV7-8,CASSLAEGVAYGYTF
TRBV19,CASSIRPPGELFF
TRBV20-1,CSARSGGGASEQYF
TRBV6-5,CASSLTSFSYNEQFF
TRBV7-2,CASSVGTSGELFF
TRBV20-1,CSARFIAGGPDTQYF
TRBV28,CASSLGTQTLYEQYF
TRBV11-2,CASSLGGGLGPDTQYF
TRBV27,CASSLNILGYGYTF
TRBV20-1,CSARGEAGTYNEQFF
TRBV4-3,CASSQGLAGGAGYNEQFF
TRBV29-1,CSVGQGLTSGGTDTQYF
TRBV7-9,CASSHLATSSYEQYF
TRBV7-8,CASSLEQGYHTF
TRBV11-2,CASSPRAQYTYNEQFF
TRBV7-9,CASSATVSLGYTF
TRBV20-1,CSAITGTSRWNNEQFF
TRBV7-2,CASSLGWGAQVMKTQYF
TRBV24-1,CATRAAGAYEQYF
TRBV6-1,CASSRRQVGVPSTQYF